This entry features one T cell receptor beta chain sequence. This entry belongs to a study of control samples from healthy donors and cancer patients. This table comes from immunoSEQ multiplex PCR, and its TCRdb copy is limited to in-frame clones, with some not included. The data contain around 85,000 clones, roughly 94% of them singletons. Germline assignment: CDR1 SNHLY and CDR2 FYNNEI. There are 14 residues in the CDR3. V dropped 8 bases and J dropped 7; count of bases not matched to a gene: 11. This chain joins TRBV2 and TRBJ1-5; 7 nucleotides align to TRBD1. This clonotype was sampled from a woman aged 18-30 years in good health. Sequencing used blood. The CDR3 spells CASLRTGGFQPQHF. CDR3 nucleotides: TGTGCCAGCCTTCGGACAGGCGGCTTCCAGCCCCAGCATTTT.